This T cell receptor (beta chain) was identified during a study of cytomegalovirus exposure and HLA in healthy donors. This CDR3 has 13 amino acids. Trimming removed 4 bases at V and 2 bases at J, with 8 bases between. The V gene's germline CDR1 is LNHDA and CDR2 SQIVND (reference sequence). The PCR was carried out with 60 Vbeta primers and 13 Jbeta primers. Sequencing was performed with immunoSEQ multiplex PCR; in TCRdb, only in-frame clones are kept and a portion is missing. The table shows about 130,000 clones, with 75% occurring only once. The donors gave bone marrow, and they were healthy. The sequencing sample was made of PBMCs. The receptor was derived from a man aged 25-45 years in good health and CMV-seronegative. The chain links TRBV19 to TRBJ2-5; TRBD1 is a possible D gene (5 bases). Here the CDR3 DNA reads TGTGCCAGTAGTACGACAGCTCAAGAGACCCAGTACTTC. Protein sequence: CASSTTAQETQYF.